The 22 T cell receptor beta chains given below trace back to one sample, sequenced in a study of cytomegalovirus exposure and HLA in healthy donors. The PCR employed 60 Vbeta primers together with 13 Jbeta primers. The data were produced by immunoSEQ multiplex PCR, yet TCRdb's version contains in-frame clones alone and is incomplete. The table lists tens of thousands of clones. Specimen: PBMCs. These receptors were obtained from a woman aged 30 to 39 in good health and CMV-seronegative.

The chain carries TRBV27 and TRBJ2-7; a possible D gene is TRBD2 (6 bases). The CDR3 spans 15 residues. Trimming removed 3 bases at V and 3 bases at J, with 15 bases between. Germline CDR1 and CDR2: MNHEY and SMNVEV (reference sequence). The CDR3 nucleotides read TGTGCCAGCAGTTTGGGGGGAAGCCAAAACTACGAGCAGTACTTC. Its translation: CASSLGGSQNYEQYF.

The V call is TRBV2, the J call TRBJ2-1; TRBD2 matches at 8 bases. Germline V gives CDR1 SNHLY, CDR2 FYNNEI. V shed 6 bases, J shed 9 bases, and the junction held 7 bases outside the gene matches. The CDR3 consists of 13 residues. The CDR3 DNA reads as TGTGCCAGCAGGCTAGCGGGTAGGGGTGAGCAGTTCTTC. Translating gives CASRLAGRGEQFF.

This rearrangement joins TRBV4-2 to TRBJ2-1, with 10 bases identical to TRBD2. CDR3 length equals 15 residues. Germline V gene data show CDR1 as LGHNA and CDR2 as YNFKEQ. V gave up 4 bases and J gave up 5 bases; unmatched junction bases: 5. CDR3 sequence (DNA): TGTGCCAGCAGCCCCAGCGGGGGGGGAAACAATGAGCAGTTCTTC. Amino acid sequence: CASSPSGGGNNEQFF.

The J gene is TRBJ1-1, the V gene TRBV5-1; a possible D gene is TRBD1 (5 bases). The V end lost 2 bases, the J end lost 4 bases, and 18 bases lay between the germline ends. Germline V gives CDR1 SGHRS, CDR2 YFSETQ. This CDR3 region has 16 residues. The CDR3 nucleotides are TGCGCCAGCAGCTTAGGCGGGGCAGGGCTGATCACTGAAGCTTTCTTT. This sequence encodes CASSLGGAGLITEAFF.

This chain links TRBV29-1 with TRBJ1-1; weak D call: TRBD1 (5 bases). The CDR3 covers 12 residues. V was trimmed by 6 bases and J by 3 bases, leaving 11 bases between them. Germline V lookup: CDR1 SQVTM, CDR2 ANQGSEA. CDR3: CSVMTRDTEAFF. CDR3 DNA sequence: TGCAGCGTGATGACCAGGGACACTGAAGCTTTCTTT.

The chain combines TRBV5-4 with TRBJ2-2; possibly TRBD2 for D (5 bases). V lost 0 bases, J lost 0 bases, and 6 bases lay in between. CDR3 length equals 15 residues. Germline lookup yields CDR1 SGHNT and CDR2 YYREEE (reference sequence). Here the CDR3 reads CASSLELANTGELFF. The CDR3, as DNA: TGTGCCAGCAGCTTGGAACTAGCGAACACCGGGGAGCTGTTTTTT.

The chain couples TRBV5-1 to TRBJ1-1; 8 positions agree with TRBD1. CDR3 length: 16 amino acids. Germline loops: CDR1 SGHRS, CDR2 YFSETQ. V was clipped by 0 bases and J by 3 bases; unmatched bases: 7. The CDR3 is CASSLVPQGDYTEAFF. For the CDR3, the DNA is TGCGCCAGCAGCTTGGTACCACAGGGGGATTACACTGAAGCTTTCTTT.

The V call is TRBV19, the J call TRBJ2-5, with D uncertain. Germline CDR1 is LNHDA and CDR2 is SQIVND (reference sequence). The CDR3 totals 13 residues. Trimming left V 5 bases short and J 0 bases short, with 7 bases between. CDR3 amino acids: CASSAQYQETQYF. In DNA, the CDR3 is TGTGCCAGTAGTGCCCAGTACCAAGAGACCCAGTACTTC.

This sequence joins TRBV28 and TRBJ1-5; 10 nucleotides match TRBD1. Trimming removed 1 base from V and 0 bases from J; junction bases left unmatched: 9. Germline CDR1 is MDHEN and CDR2 is SYDVKM. This CDR3 is built from 19 residues. The CDR3: CASSLYGTGVRNSNQPQHF. The CDR3 DNA is TGTGCCAGCAGTTTATACGGGACAGGGGTTAGAAATAGCAATCAGCCCCAGCATTTT.

The chain links TRBV1 to TRBJ1-2; the table's D call TRBD1 went unverified against the DNA. TRBV1 is shown as a pseudogene. The CDR3 loop spans 13 amino acids. CDR3 coding DNA: TGCACCACCCGCCCAGGGGCAAACTATGGCTACACCTTC. It yields the protein CTTRPGANYGYTF.

V gene TRBV19 combines with J gene TRBJ1-5; no clear D. Germline CDR1 reads LNHDA; CDR2 reads SQIVND (reference sequence). This CDR3 region has 17 residues. Between the trimmed V and J ends, which lost 1 base and 1 base, there was a span of 14 bases. The CDR3 is CASSIAGKRTSNQPQHF. The CDR3 DNA follows: TGTGCCAGTAGTATAGCGGGGAAACGTACGAGCAATCAGCCCCAGCATTTT.

Of note for this clone: This sample includes further DNA sequences coding for the same CDR3. The CDR3 here is CASSVEGVNPDTQYF. The CDR3 DNA reads as TGTGCCAGCAGCGTAGAGGGGGTGAACCCAGATACGCAGTATTTT. The V gene is TRBV9, the J gene TRBJ2-3, with D possibly matching TRBD1 (6 bases). There are 15 residues in the CDR3. The V end lost 0 bases, the J end lost 4 bases, and 12 bases lay between the germline ends. Per germline, CDR1 SGDLS and CDR2 YYNGEE.

This chain joins TRBV4-1 and TRBJ1-1, with a weak D call TRBD1 (5 bases). V lost 1 base and J lost 11, with 17 bases in between. The CDR3 is 14 amino acids. Germline CDR1 MGHRA, CDR2 YSYEKL. The CDR3 DNA reads as TGCGCCAGCAGCCAAGTAGGCCCAGGGTCCCAGGCTTTCTTT. It translates to CASSQVGPGSQAFF.

The chain links TRBV6-1 to TRBJ1-5; perhaps TRBD1 as D (5 bases). V lost 6 bases, J lost 0 bases, and 12 bases lay in between. This CDR3 is 15 amino acids long. Per the germline V gene, CDR1 is MNHNS and CDR2 is SASEGT. CDR3 coding DNA: TGTGCCAGCAGGATGACAGTCAATAGCAATCAGCCCCAGCATTTT. Translated: CASRMTVNSNQPQHF.

The V gene is TRBV5-1, the J gene TRBJ2-1, with a weak D call TRBD1 (5 bases). Germline V lookup: CDR1 SGHRS, CDR2 YFSETQ. V lost 0 bases and J lost 5, with 9 bases in between. CDR3 length: 14 amino acids. The CDR3 region is CASSLEKGHNEQFF. In nucleotides, the CDR3 is TGCGCCAGCAGCTTGGAAAAGGGGCACAATGAGCAGTTCTTC.

The chain employs TRBV29-1 and TRBJ2-1; D gene uncertain. V was trimmed by 7 bases and J by 9 bases, leaving 13 bases between them. The CDR3 covers 11 residues. CDR1 and CDR2 (germline): SQVTM, ANQGSEA. CDR3 in DNA: TGCAGCGCCCCAAGAGCCGGTGAGCAGTTCTTC. Amino acids: CSAPRAGEQFF.

This chain joins TRBV2 and TRBJ2-2; D is possibly TRBD2 (6 bases). Trimming pared 8 bases from V and 2 bases from J, leaving 9 bases between. This CDR3 comprises 13 residues. Germline loops: CDR1 SNHLY, CDR2 FYNNEI. The CDR3 DNA follows: TGTGCCAGCTGGGGACTTAACACCGGGGAGCTGTTTTTT. This translates into CASWGLNTGELFF.

The chain carries TRBV7-9 and TRBJ2-5, with D perhaps matching TRBD2 (6 bases). Germline CDR1 is SEHNR and CDR2 is FQNEAQ (reference sequence). The CDR3 is made up of 14 amino acids. Trimming took 5 bases from V and 2 from J, leaving 12 bases between them. The CDR3 DNA sequence: TGTGCCAGCAGCCCGAGCCGGGAGCAAGAGACCCAGTACTTC. As protein: CASSPSREQETQYF.

V and J are TRBV30 and TRBJ1-2; 8 bases align to TRBD1. The CDR3 loop spans 13 amino acids. V lost 5 bases, J lost 2 bases, and 4 bases stayed unmatched. CDR1 is GTSNPN and CDR2 is SVGIG in the germline V gene (reference sequence). The CDR3 coding sequence is TGTGCCTGGTCCAGGGGGCTCAACTATGGCTACACCTTC. It yields the protein CAWSRGLNYGYTF. The full variable domain, rest sourced from reference TRBV30 and TRBJ1-2, is SQTIHQWPATLVQPVGSPLSLECTVEGTSNPNLYWYRQAAGRGLQLLFYSVGIGQISSEVPQNLSASRPQDRQFILSSKKLLLSDSGFYLCAWSRGLNYGYTFGSGTRLTVV.

Worth noting for this clone: This specimen includes other DNA sequences encoding the same CDR3. V usage is TRBV5-1 and J usage is TRBJ1-1; D is uncertain. Looked up from germline, CDR1 is SGHRS and CDR2 is YFSETQ. This CDR3 comprises 13 residues. The V end was cut by 3 bases, the J end by 1 base, with 7 bases between. CDR3 amino acids: CASSSRGNTEAFF. Written as DNA, the CDR3 is TGCGCCAGCAGCTCCCGGGGGAACACTGAAGCTTTCTTT.

CDR3 coding DNA: TGTGCCAGTAGTACGGGCCTCCTCGGGACAGGGGCTGGAGAGACCCAGTACTTC. Translating it yields CASSTGLLGTGAGETQYF. V and J are TRBV19 and TRBJ2-5, with 10 bases identical to TRBD1. CDR1 is LNHDA, CDR2 SQIVND, per germline (reference sequence). The CDR3 is 18 amino acids. V was clipped by 4 bases and J by 4 bases; unmatched bases: 15.

V and J are TRBV6-6 and TRBJ1-5, with no clear D. Germline V lookup: CDR1 MNHNY, CDR2 SVGAGI (reference sequence). The CDR3 length is 14 residues. V lost 2 bases and J lost 3, with 8 bases in between. DNA for the CDR3: TGTGCCAGCAGTTACACGGAGGTCAATCAGCCCCAGCATTTT. Protein: CASSYTEVNQPQHF.